The text below deals with one T cell receptor beta chain. Its antigen remains unidentified. This record belongs to a study of shared clonotypes between healthy human individuals. Study findings and constraints: Among donors, the sharing of clonotypes was expected to be influenced by sequencing depth.

Generated by immunoSEQ multiplex PCR, the TCRdb table keeps only in-frame clones and is missing some. The sample comprises about 2.5 million clones, 85% to 95% of which are singletons, and roughly 0.34% rests with the top ten. Per germline, CDR1 MNHNY and CDR2 SVGAGI (reference sequence). The CDR3 runs to 14 residues. V was shortened by 2 bases and J by 2 bases, with 7 bases between the two germline ends. The clonotype was recovered from a man younger than 30 in good health. Some clones in this sample may be carry-over from other donors' samples. Sequenced: naive CD4+ T cells from PBMCs. Subset indicated: CD45RA+ positively selected. The chain links TRBV6-6 to TRBJ1-5, with no clear D. CDR3 amino acids: CASSYPEGNQPQHF. The CDR3 DNA follows: TGTGCCAGCAGTTACCCGGAGGGCAATCAGCCCCAGCATTTT.